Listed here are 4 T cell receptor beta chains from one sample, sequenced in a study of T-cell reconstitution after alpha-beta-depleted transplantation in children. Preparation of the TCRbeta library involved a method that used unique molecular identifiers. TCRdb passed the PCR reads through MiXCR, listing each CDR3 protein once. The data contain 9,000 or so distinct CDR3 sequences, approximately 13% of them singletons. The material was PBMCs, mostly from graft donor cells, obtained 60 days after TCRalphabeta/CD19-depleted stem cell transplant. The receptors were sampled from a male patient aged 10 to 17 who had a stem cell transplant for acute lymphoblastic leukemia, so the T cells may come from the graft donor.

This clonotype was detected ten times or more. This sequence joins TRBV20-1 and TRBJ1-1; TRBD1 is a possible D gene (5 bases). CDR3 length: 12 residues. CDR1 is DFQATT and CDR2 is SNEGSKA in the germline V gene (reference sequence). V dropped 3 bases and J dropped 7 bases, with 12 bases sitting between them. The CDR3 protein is CSASYGQFEAFF. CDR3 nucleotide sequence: TGCAGTGCTAGCTACGGACAATTTGAAGCTTTCTTT.

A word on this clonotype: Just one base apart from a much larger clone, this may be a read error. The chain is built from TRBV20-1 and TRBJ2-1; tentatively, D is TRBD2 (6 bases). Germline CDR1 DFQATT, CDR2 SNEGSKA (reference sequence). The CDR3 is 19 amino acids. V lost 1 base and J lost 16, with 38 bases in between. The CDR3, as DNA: TGCAGTGCTAGAGGTCCTAGCTGGAGGGCCCTCGGGGATTACAATGAGCGTTTCTTC. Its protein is CSARGPSWRALGDYNERFF.

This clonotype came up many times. CDR3 in DNA: TGCAGCGTTTATGGGGGCATACGATCCACAGATACGCAGTATTTT. It is translated as CSVYGGIRSTDTQYF. The chain combines TRBV29-1 with TRBJ2-3; possibly TRBD1 for D (6 bases). V was cut by 5 bases and J by 2 bases, with 17 bases left in between. Germline CDR1 is SQVTM and CDR2 is ANQGSEA. The CDR3 sequence is 15 residues long.

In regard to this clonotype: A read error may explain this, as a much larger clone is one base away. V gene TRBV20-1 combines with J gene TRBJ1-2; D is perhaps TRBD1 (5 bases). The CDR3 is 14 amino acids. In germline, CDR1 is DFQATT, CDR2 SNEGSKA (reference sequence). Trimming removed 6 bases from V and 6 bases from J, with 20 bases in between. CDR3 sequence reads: CSATDGGIGHGYTF. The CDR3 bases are TGCAGTGCCACGGACGGGGGGATCGGACATGGCTACACCTTC.